The 24 T cell receptor beta chains in this list originate from one sample, sequenced in a study of shared clonotypes between healthy human individuals. The table came from immunoSEQ multiplex PCR; TCRdb's copy has only in-frame clones and leaves some out. The sample has roughly 1,100,000 clones, around 76% seen once. The sample taken for sequencing was memory CD4+ T cells sorted from blood. Specified subset: CD45RA-negative fraction. Receptors originate from a man younger than 35 in good health.

This chain connects TRBV7-9 to TRBJ2-3; perhaps D is TRBD1 or TRBD2 (5 bases each). Looked up from germline, CDR1 is SEHNR and CDR2 is FQNEAQ (reference sequence). With 5 bases removed from V and 7 bases from J, the gap between germline ends came to 10 bases. The CDR3 has 12 amino acids. DNA for the CDR3: TGTGCCAGCAGCCACGGGGCGAATACGCAGTATTTT. Translating it yields CASSHGANTQYF.

The chain employs TRBV6-6 and TRBJ1-1; D remains unclear. The germline V gene has CDR1 MNHNY and CDR2 SVGAGI (reference sequence). There are 14 residues in the CDR3. Trimming cost V 8 bases and J 4 bases, with 17 bases left between them. CDR3 sequence reads: CASGEGRPPTEAFF. CDR3 sequence (DNA): TGTGCCAGCGGGGAAGGGAGACCACCCACTGAAGCTTTCTTT.

The chain uses TRBV30 and TRBJ2-7; 7 positions match TRBD2. CDR3 length: 16 amino acids. Germline V gives CDR1 GTSNPN, CDR2 SVGIG (reference sequence). Germline trimming cut 4 bases from V and 2 bases from J; bases unmatched to any gene: 14. Written as DNA, the CDR3 is TGTGCCTGGAACCCCGGGAGGACGGCGGTCCCCTACGAGCAGTACTTC. As protein: CAWNPGRTAVPYEQYF.

This clone was seen a few times. The chain joins TRBV7-9 to TRBJ2-3; 9 bases map to TRBD1. Germline CDR1 and CDR2: SEHNR and FQNEAQ (reference sequence). The CDR3 covers 15 residues. V lost 5 bases, J lost 4 bases, and 7 bases stayed unmatched. DNA for the CDR3: TGTGCCAGCAGCCTTCCAACAGGGGGCGCAGATACGCAGTATTTT. Its translation: CASSLPTGGADTQYF.

The rearrangement joins TRBV7-9 to TRBJ2-6; D remains ambiguous. V gave up 5 bases and J gave up 1 base, with 9 bases separating them. The CDR3 loop spans 15 amino acids. The germline CDR1 and CDR2 sequences are SEHNR and FQNEAQ (reference sequence). The CDR3 DNA reads TGTGCCAGCAGCCGCGGAGAATCTGGGGCCAACGTCCTGACTTTC. Its protein product is CASSRGESGANVLTF.

The chain joins TRBV29-1 to TRBJ1-3; D is ambiguous. This CDR3 comprises 17 residues. Germline CDR1 is SQVTM and CDR2 is ANQGSEA. Trimming shortened V by 3 bases and J by 2 bases, and 20 bases separated the two germline ends. This CDR3 reads CSVDLSSGLGAGNTIYF. The CDR3 region has the DNA TGCAGCGTTGATCTATCTTCGGGTCTAGGTGCTGGAAACACCATATATTTT.

The V call is TRBV11-2, the J call TRBJ2-7, with TRBD2 matching 10 bases. CDR3 length: 14 amino acids. V shed 7 bases and J 5 bases; nucleotides not matched to a gene: 8. Germline CDR1 SGHAT, CDR2 FQNNGV. The CDR3: CASKRGGPWDEQYF. The CDR3 DNA follows: TGTGCCAGCAAGCGGGGGGGACCATGGGACGAGCAGTACTTC.

The rearrangement joins TRBV28 to TRBJ2-5, with 8 bases aligning to TRBD1. The germline V gene encodes CDR1 MDHEN and CDR2 SYDVKM. The ends lost 3 bases at V and 5 bases at J; junction bases unmatched: 11. CDR3 length: 16 residues. The CDR3 spells CASSFPPGGVIETQYF. The CDR3 nucleotides read TGTGCCAGCAGTTTCCCTCCAGGGGGCGTAATCGAGACCCAGTACTTC. Using reference TRBV28 and TRBJ2-5 for the parts outside the CDR3, the full variable domain is DVKVTQSSRYLVKRTGEKVFLECVQDMDHENMFWYRQDPGLGLRLIYFSYDVKMKEKGDIPEGYSVSREKKERFSLILESASTNQTSMYLCASSFPPGGVIETQYFGPGTRLLVL.

V is TRBV30 and J is TRBJ1-5; 8 nucleotides line up with TRBD1. Germline V gene sequence: CDR1 GTSNPN, CDR2 SVGIG (reference sequence). Germline trimming cut 4 bases from V and 2 bases from J; bases unmatched to any gene: 7. The CDR3 loop spans 15 amino acids. The CDR3, as DNA: TGTGCCTGGACCGAGAAGGACAGGGGCAATCAGCCCCAGCATTTT. Its translation is CAWTEKDRGNQPQHF.

Turning to this clone: A read error may explain this, as a much larger clone is one base away. The chain is built from TRBV7-1 and TRBJ2-5; no clear D gene. TRBV7-1 qualifies as an ORF whose function is uncertain. Trimming cost V 4 bases and J 5 bases, with 8 bases left between them. CDR3 size: 12 residues. This CDR3 reads CASSLDRETQYF. Here the CDR3 DNA reads TGTGCCAGCAGCTTGGATCGGGAGACCCAGTACTTC.

The V and J genes are TRBV9 and TRBJ2-7; D is unresolved. The CDR3 is 13 residues long. The V end lost 0 bases, the J end lost 9 bases, and 13 bases lay between the germline ends. Germline V gene lookup returns CDR1 SGDLS and CDR2 YYNGEE. In DNA, the CDR3 is TGTGCCAGCAGCGTAGCCCGCGCTAGTGCGCAGTACTTC. Translation: CASSVARASAQYF.

The J gene is TRBJ1-6, the V gene TRBV6-5, with 8 nucleotides matching TRBD1. Germline V gene sequence: CDR1 MNHEY, CDR2 SVGAGI. This CDR3 is built from 14 residues. V gave up 8 bases and J gave up 7 bases; unmatched junction bases: 7. CDR3 sequence reads: CASGGQGSNSPLHF. CDR3 DNA: TGTGCCAGCGGAGGACAGGGCTCCAATTCACCCCTCCACTTT.

The rearrangement joins TRBV7-8 to TRBJ2-7; a possible D gene is TRBD1 (5 bases). CDR1 and CDR2 (germline): SGHVS, FQNEAQ. This CDR3 is 14 amino acids long. V gave up 5 bases and J gave up 1 base, with 12 bases separating them. CDR3 sequence: CASSAYDSSYEQYF. The DNA of the CDR3 is TGTGCCAGCAGCGCCTACGACAGTTCCTACGAGCAGTACTTC.

The chain combines TRBV4-1 with TRBJ2-5; 8 bases align to TRBD2. Trimming removed 1 base from V and 2 bases from J; junction bases left unmatched: 3. The CDR3 is made up of 15 amino acids. Germline V lookup: CDR1 MGHRA, CDR2 YSYEKL. Here the CDR3 DNA reads TGCGCCAGCAGCCAAGTGAGCGGGGGACAAGAGACCCAGTACTTC. Protein product: CASSQVSGGQETQYF.

The V and J genes are TRBV14 and TRBJ2-7; no definite D call. Trimming shortened V by 5 bases and J by 5 bases, and 10 bases separated the two germline ends. Germline V CDR1 and CDR2: SGHDN, FVKESK. This CDR3 has 12 amino acids. CDR3 bases: TGTGCCAGCAGCTCTTCTCCCCACGAGCAGTACTTC. It yields the protein CASSSSPHEQYF.

The chain recombines TRBV18 with TRBJ1-1, with a possible D match to TRBD1 (5 bases). The CDR3 loop spans 14 amino acids. Per germline, CDR1 KGHSH and CDR2 LQKENI. V lost 0 bases and J lost 4, with 9 bases in between. The CDR3 region is CASSPPSGGTEAFF. CDR3 bases: TGTGCCAGCTCACCACCGTCCGGGGGCACTGAAGCTTTCTTT.

This clone turned up a few times. This same CDR3 is encoded by further DNA sequences in the sample. This sequence joins TRBV2 and TRBJ2-5, with 8 positions matching TRBD1. The CDR3 loop spans 16 amino acids. Germline-derived CDR1 and CDR2 are SNHLY and FYNNEI. J was trimmed by 5 bases and V by 1 base; bases with no gene match: 9. CDR3 sequence (DNA): TGTGCCAGCAGTGAAGGTCGCGACAGGGGAAAGGAGACCCAGTACTTC. Translating it yields CASSEGRDRGKETQYF.

This clone has a single count. The rearrangement links TRBV27 to TRBJ1-6, with D possibly matching TRBD1 (5 bases). The germline CDR1 and CDR2 sequences are MNHEY and SMNVEV (reference sequence). Trimming took off 2 bases at V and 0 bases at J, with 8 bases between the two ends. The CDR3 sequence is 16 residues long. CDR3: CASSLQGRSYNSPLHF. As DNA, the CDR3 is TGTGCCAGCAGTTTACAGGGTCGCTCCTATAATTCACCCCTCCACTTT.

This clone was seen repeatedly, ten times or more. The chain joins TRBV28 to TRBJ1-2; D is perhaps TRBD1 (5 bases). This CDR3 spans 19 amino acids. Trimming took off 2 bases at V and 2 bases at J, with 24 bases between the two ends. CDR1 MDHEN and CDR2 SYDVKM come from the germline V gene. The CDR3 region is CASSLGPWGRRWGNYGYTF. The CDR3 nucleotides are TGTGCCAGCAGTTTAGGGCCCTGGGGACGCCGGTGGGGGAACTATGGCTACACCTTC.

The chain is built from TRBV5-4 and TRBJ1-2; tentatively, D is TRBD1 (5 bases). Germline lookup yields CDR1 SGHNT and CDR2 YYREEE (reference sequence). Trimming shortened V by 3 bases and J by 3 bases, and 12 bases separated the two germline ends. The CDR3 loop spans 14 amino acids. The CDR3 sequence: CASSSKQEYYGYTF. The CDR3 DNA is TGTGCCAGCAGCTCTAAACAGGAGTACTATGGCTACACCTTC.

This sequence joins TRBV10-1 and TRBJ2-3, with 12 nucleotides matching TRBD1. The germline V gene encodes CDR1 WNHNN and CDR2 SYGVQD (reference sequence). Trimming took 2 bases from V and 2 from J; bases not matched to a gene: 8. CDR3 size: 18 residues. The CDR3 loop reads CASSETPGQGASTDTQYF. DNA of the CDR3: TGCGCCAGCAGTGAGACACCGGGACAGGGGGCCTCCACAGATACGCAGTATTTT.

This clone was seen a single time. Other DNA sequences in this sample translate to the same CDR3. This chain connects TRBV7-3 to TRBJ2-3, with D possibly TRBD2 on 6 matching bases. The CDR3 length is 13 residues. Germline CDR1 reads SGHTA; CDR2 reads FQGTGA. V gave up 2 bases and J gave up 6 bases, with 9 bases separating them. The DNA of the CDR3 is TGTGCCAGCAGCTTATCCCGGGGGGATACGCAGTATTTT. Its translation is CASSLSRGDTQYF.

V usage is TRBV5-1 and J usage is TRBJ2-4, with D perhaps given as TRBD1 or TRBD2 (6 bases each). The V end lost 5 bases, the J end lost 1 base, and 25 bases lay between the germline ends. This CDR3 has 19 residues. CDR1 SGHRS and CDR2 YFSETQ come from the germline V gene. In DNA form, the CDR3 reads TGCGCCAGCAGGGAGGGCCGGGACACTCCCTCTTGGGCCAAAAACATTCAGTACTTC. This encodes CASREGRDTPSWAKNIQYF.

This sequence joins TRBV4-3 and TRBJ1-2, with 8 positions matching TRBD1. The junction had 6 bases not matched to a gene; V was cut back by 0 bases and J by 6 bases. The CDR3 is made up of 15 amino acids. Germline values: CDR1 LGHNA, CDR2 YSLEER. This CDR3 is CASSQETGVLNGYTF. CDR3 DNA sequence: TGCGCCAGCAGCCAAGAGACAGGGGTCTTAAATGGCTACACCTTC.